Listed below are T cell receptor beta chains from one sample, sequenced in a study of blood T cell repertoires in COVID-19. Profiled with immunoSEQ multiplex PCR; TCRdb holds only in-frame clones, not every one. The sample holds a few hundred thousand clones; 70% to 90% are singletons and the top ten take 5% to 7%. What was sequenced was peripheral blood. The receptor source for this set is a man between 18 and 29 years old who had recovered from COVID-19. Each CDR3 is given with its conserved first and last residue. D genes are given only for firm matches. Expanded clones are given a class, and other clones once, few, many or no size at all.

v_gene	j_gene	d_gene	abundance	CDR3nt	CDR3aa
TRBV5-1	TRBJ2-5	TRBD2	.	TGCGCCAGCAGCCTTAGCGGGGGAGAGACCCAGTACTTC	CASSLSGGETQYF
TRBV2	TRBJ2-1	.	.	TGTGCCAGCAGTGGCGGGTCGAGCTCCTACAATGAGCAGTTCTTC	CASSGGSSSYNEQFF
TRBV6-5	TRBJ1-1	TRBD1	.	TGTGCCAGCAGTTTGGGACAGATTAACACTGAAGCTTTCTTT	CASSLGQINTEAFF
TRBV7-9	TRBJ2-1	TRBD1	.	TGTGCCAGCAGCTCTAGGGGGCATGCAATCAATGAGCAGTTCTTC	CASSSRGHAINEQFF
TRBV6-5	TRBJ1-5	.	.	TGTGCCAGCAGTTACTCACCAGGTAGCAATCAGCCCCAGCATTTT	CASSYSPGSNQPQHF
TRBV5-1	TRBJ1-2	.	once	TGCGCCAGCAGCTTGGACAGGCAGAACTATGGCTACACCTTC	CASSLDRQNYGYTF
TRBV25-1	TRBJ2-7	TRBD1	.	TGTGCCAGCAGACGGGACAGGGGTTACGAGCAGTACTTC	CASRRDRGYEQYF
TRBV7-8	TRBJ2-3	TRBD1	.	TGTGCCAGCAGCCTCGGGACAGTCTCCTTCACTAGCACAGATACGCAGTATTTT	CASSLGTVSFTSTDTQYF
TRBV2	TRBJ1-3	.	.	TGTGCCACCGGTGGAGGGGACACCATATATTTT	CATGGGDTIYF
TRBV24-1	TRBJ1-1	TRBD1	.	TGTGCCACCAGTGATTTAAGGACAGGGAACACTGAAGCTTTCTTT	CATSDLRTGNTEAFF
TRBV19	TRBJ2-3	.	.	TGTGCCAGTAGTATGGCAGGGGGGCGCTGGGGGACAGATACGCAGTATTTT	CASSMAGGRWGTDTQYF
TRBV3-1/TRBV3-2	TRBJ1-6	.	once	TGTGCCAGCAGCCAAGGTAGAAATTCACCCCTCCACTTT	CASSQGRNSPLHF
TRBV5-5	TRBJ1-6	.	.	TGTGCCAGCAGCGCCCTTACAGGGAACCCTAATTCACCCCTCCACTTT	CASSALTGNPNSPLHF
TRBV4-3	TRBJ1-1	TRBD1	.	TGCGCCAGCAGCCAAGGGGCGGGACAGCGAACTGAAGCTTTCTTT	CASSQGAGQRTEAFF
TRBV19	TRBJ1-6	.	.	TGTGCCAGTCTCCCGAGCTCCTATAATTCACCCCTCCACTTT	CASLPSSYNSPLHF
TRBV5-4	TRBJ2-6	.	.	TGTGCCAGCAGCCGTCTGGGGAGTGGGGCCAACGTCCTGACTTTC	CASSRLGSGANVLTF
TRBV7-9	TRBJ1-5	.	.	TGTGCCAGCAGCTTCGGGGTCATCCAGCCCCAGCATTTT	CASSFGVIQPQHF
TRBV10-3	TRBJ1-2	.	.	TGTGCCATCAGGCGTGCGGAGGTGTTAGTTGATGGCTACACCTTC	CAIRRAEVLVDGYTF
TRBV19	TRBJ2-7	.	.	TGTGCCAGTAGTATCCGGACGGGGGTCTACGAGCAGTACTTC	CASSIRTGVYEQYF
TRBV18	TRBJ2-5	.	.	TGTGCCAGCTCACCACAGGACTGGTCCCTGGCCCAAGAGACCCAGTACTTC	CASSPQDWSLAQETQYF
TRBV3-1/TRBV3-2	TRBJ2-7	.	.	TGTGCCAGCAGCCAAGGGACTGGCGAGTACGAGCAGTACTTC	CASSQGTGEYEQYF
TRBV25-1	TRBJ1-1	.	.	TGTGCCAGCAGTGCTTATAGGACAATGAACACTGAAGCTTTCTTT	CASSAYRTMNTEAFF
TRBV9	TRBJ2-3	.	.	TGTGCCAGCAGCCTAACCTCCGGTCAGGGCGCAGATACGCAGTATTTT	CASSLTSGQGADTQYF
TRBV9	TRBJ1-2	TRBD1	.	TGTGCCAGCAGCCCCGGGACAGGGAACTATGGCTACACCTTC	CASSPGTGNYGYTF
TRBV10-2	TRBJ1-1	TRBD1	once	TGCGCCAGCAGTGAGTATATTGGGACAGCGAACACTGAAGCTTTCTTT	CASSEYIGTANTEAFF
TRBV6-5	TRBJ1-1	TRBD1	.	TGTGCCAGCAGTTACCGGACAGGGGGCCTGTACACTGAAGCTTTCTTT	CASSYRTGGLYTEAFF
TRBV4-1	TRBJ1-1	.	.	TGCGCCAGCAGCCTAGGATTACAGGGAATGAACACTGAAGCTTTCTTT	CASSLGLQGMNTEAFF
TRBV7-3	TRBJ2-1	.	.	TGTGCCAGCAGCCCTTCCGGGGGGCCTGGGGATGAGCAGTTCTTC	CASSPSGGPGDEQFF
TRBV6-5	TRBJ2-1	.	once	TGTGCCAGCAGTTACCAGCGCGGTGCCTACAATGAGCAGTTCTTC	CASSYQRGAYNEQFF